These 27 T cell receptor beta chains were all obtained from the same sample, sequenced in a study of blood T cell repertoires in COVID-19. This table comes from immunoSEQ multiplex PCR, and its TCRdb copy is limited to in-frame clones, with some not included. The sample includes under 60,000 clones, approximately 82% seen only once; the top ten take under 6%. The source material was peripheral blood. The receptor source for this set is a human donor in a cohort sampled during active COVID-19.

The V and J genes are TRBV12-5 and TRBJ1-1; a possible D gene is TRBD1 (5 bases). The CDR3 sequence is 13 residues long. Germline V gives CDR1 LGHNT, CDR2 FRNRAP. Trimming left V 1 base short and J 6 bases short, with 9 bases between. CDR3 nucleotide sequence: TGTGCTAGTGGTTTGGGGGGCTGGGCTGAAGCTTTCTTT. Translated, it gives CASGLGGWAEAFF. The variable domain in full, with the rest retrieved from reference TRBV12-5 and TRBJ1-1, is DARVTQTPRHKVTEMGQEVTMRCQPILGHNTVFWYRQTMMQGLELLAYFRNRAPLDDSGMPKDRFSAEMPDATLATLKIQPSEPRDSAVYFCASGLGGWAEAFFGQGTRLTVV.

This sequence joins TRBV5-6 and TRBJ1-1; the match to TRBD1 covers 8 bases. The CDR3 runs to 15 residues. Unmatched junction bases numbered 17, after V lost 5 bases and J lost 11 bases. CDR1 and CDR2 from the germline V gene are SGHDT and YYEEEE. CDR3 in DNA: TGTGCCAGCAGTTTTATGGACAGGGTTATTTTGGAGGCTTTCTTT. This gives the protein CASSFMDRVILEAFF. Complete variable domain (other parts from reference TRBV5-6 and TRBJ1-1): DAGVTQSPTHLIKTRGQQVTLRCSPKSGHDTVSWYQQALGQGPQFIFQYYEEEERQRGNFPDRFSGHQFPNYSSELNVNALLLGDSALYLCASSFMDRVILEAFFGQGTRLTVV.

CDR3 nucleotide sequence: TGTGCCAGCAGCCCTTACGGACAGGTGTCTAACTATGGCTACACCTTC. The encoded protein is CASSPYGQVSNYGYTF. J is TRBJ1-2 and V is TRBV11-2; 7 bases match TRBD1. The V and J ends lost 5 bases and 0 bases, in that order; junction bases with no gene match: 9. The length of the CDR3 is 16 residues. Germline V lookup: CDR1 SGHAT, CDR2 FQNNGV.

This chain connects TRBV30 to TRBJ1-6, with D possibly TRBD1 on 6 matching bases. V was cut by 6 bases and J by 5 bases, with 11 bases left in between. There are 13 residues in the CDR3. Germline CDR1 reads GTSNPN; CDR2 reads SVGIG (reference sequence). The CDR3 DNA reads TGTGCCTGCAAAGGGGGAGATAATTCACCCCTCCACTTT. Protein: CACKGGDNSPLHF.

Only a few counts were recorded for this clone. The rearrangement links TRBV6-2 or TRBV6-3 to TRBJ2-7, with D tentatively TRBD1 (5 bases). The germline V gene encodes CDR1 MNHEY and CDR2 SVGEGT. V shed 5 bases and J shed 4 bases, with 9 bases lying between them. The CDR3 covers 12 residues. CDR3 region: CASSHDSYEQYF. The DNA for the CDR3 is TGTGCCAGCAGTCATGACAGTTACGAGCAGTACTTC.

The V call is TRBV24-1, the J call TRBJ2-3; 10 bases fit TRBD2. CDR3 length equals 14 residues. V gave up 9 bases and J gave up 5 bases; unmatched junction bases: 7. The germline CDR1 and CDR2 sequences are KGHDR and SFDVKD. The CDR3 protein is CATQAGGLGDTQYF. The CDR3 bases are TGTGCCACCCAAGCGGGGGGGCTGGGAGATACGCAGTATTTT.

This clone was observed a handful of times. V usage is TRBV24-1 and J usage is TRBJ2-2; perhaps TRBD1 as D (6 bases). Germline CDR1 is KGHDR and CDR2 is SFDVKD. The ends were cut back, 5 bases at V and 7 bases at J, with 16 bases in the middle. This CDR3 is built from 15 residues. The CDR3 DNA reads as TGTGCCACCAGTGCCGCGACCGGGACACTCGGGGAGCTGTTTTTT. Its translation is CATSAATGTLGELFF.

In its sample, this clone was seen once. This chain joins TRBV7-6 and TRBJ2-3, with 12 nucleotides matching TRBD2. CDR3 length: 15 residues. Trimming removed 1 base from V and 6 bases from J; junction bases left unmatched: 2. The germline V gene encodes CDR1 SGHVS and CDR2 FNYEAQ. The CDR3 spells CASSLGTSGGDTQYF. DNA of the CDR3: TGTGCCAGCAGCTTAGGCACTAGCGGGGGGGATACGCAGTATTTT.

The rearrangement uses TRBV4-1 and TRBJ1-1; D remains ambiguous. CDR1 and CDR2 (germline): MGHRA, YSYEKL. Trimming removed 0 bases from V and 6 bases from J, with 17 bases in between. CDR3 length equals 16 residues. In DNA form, the CDR3 reads TGCGCCAGCAGCCAAGATATGAGGGCTGGGTGGTCTGAAGCTTTCTTT. Translation: CASSQDMRAGWSEAFF.

This clone was observed once. The chain is built from TRBV7-9 and TRBJ2-5; D possibly corresponds to TRBD2 (6 bases). This CDR3 is 12 amino acids long. Trimming cost V 4 bases and J 5 bases, with 8 bases left between them. Germline CDR1 and CDR2: SEHNR and FQNEAQ (reference sequence). This CDR3 reads CASSSREETQYF. DNA of the CDR3: TGTGCCAGCAGCTCCCGGGAGGAGACCCAGTACTTC.

This rearrangement joins TRBV27 to TRBJ2-1, with TRBD2 identical over 12 bases. Germline-derived CDR1 and CDR2 are MNHEY and SMNVEV (reference sequence). J gave up 2 bases and V 3 bases, and 2 bases lay outside the gene matches. The CDR3 has 16 amino acids. This CDR3 reads CASSFTSGGTYNEQFF. CDR3 in DNA: TGTGCCAGCAGTTTTACTAGCGGGGGGACCTACAATGAGCAGTTCTTC.

This chain links TRBV7-2 with TRBJ1-5; 11 bases agree with TRBD1. Trimming cost V 1 base and J 9 bases; bases outside gene matches: 5. Germline lookup yields CDR1 SGHTA and CDR2 FQGNSA. This CDR3 has 15 amino acids. This CDR3 reads CASSLGGTGGGPQHF. The CDR3 DNA reads TGTGCCAGCAGCTTAGGAGGGACAGGGGGAGGGCCCCAGCATTTT.

The J gene is TRBJ1-1, the V gene TRBV28; 8 bases align to TRBD1. The CDR3 spans 15 residues. Germline V gives CDR1 MDHEN, CDR2 SYDVKM. The junction had 5 bases not matched to a gene; V was cut back by 5 bases and J by 0 bases. Written as DNA, the CDR3 is TGTGCCAGCAGTAGACAGGGGAGCATGAACACTGAAGCTTTCTTT. Translation: CASSRQGSMNTEAFF. The full variable domain, its missing parts supplied by reference TRBV28 and TRBJ1-1, is DVKVTQSSRYLVKRTGEKVFLECVQDMDHENMFWYRQDPGLGLRLIYFSYDVKMKEKGDIPEGYSVSREKKERFSLILESASTNQTSMYLCASSRQGSMNTEAFFGQGTRLTVV.

This clone has more than one count but fewer than ten. The chain couples TRBV7-9 to TRBJ2-2; D gene uncertain. The V gene's germline CDR1 is SEHNR and CDR2 FQNEAQ (reference sequence). The V end lost 5 bases, the J end lost 9 bases, and 10 bases lay between the germline ends. The CDR3 runs 12 residues. The CDR3 protein is CASSHLERELFF. CDR3 bases: TGTGCCAGCAGCCATTTAGAGAGGGAGCTGTTTTTT.

The rearrangement links TRBV30 to TRBJ1-3; D remains unclear. The CDR3 totals 14 residues. Trimming took off 0 bases at V and 3 bases at J, with 9 bases between the two ends. Germline CDR1 and CDR2: GTSNPN and SVGIG (reference sequence). The CDR3 region is CAWSVSGVGNTIYF. The CDR3 DNA sequence: TGTGCCTGGAGTGTATCGGGTGTTGGAAACACCATATATTTT. The variable domain in full, with the rest retrieved from reference TRBV30 and TRBJ1-3, is SQTIHQWPATLVQPVGSPLSLECTVEGTSNPNLYWYRQAAGRGLQLLFYSVGIGQISSEVPQNLSASRPQDRQFILSSKKLLLSDSGFYLCAWSVSGVGNTIYFGEGSWLTVV.

V and J are TRBV3-1 (or the pseudogene TRBV3-2) and TRBJ2-2, with no clear D. This CDR3 is built from 15 residues. The V gene's germline CDR1 is LGHDT and CDR2 YNNKEL (reference sequence). Trimming took off 3 bases at V and 2 bases at J, with 10 bases between the two ends. DNA of the CDR3: TGTGCCAGCAGCCAGATATTGAGAAACACCGGGGAGCTGTTTTTT. Its protein is CASSQILRNTGELFF.

V is TRBV7-2 and J is TRBJ2-7, with D possibly TRBD2 on 6 matching bases. Germline CDR1 reads SGHTA; CDR2 reads FQGNSA. The V end was cut by 5 bases, the J end by 4 bases, with 18 bases between. The CDR3 is 15 residues long. The DNA for the CDR3 is TGTGCCAGCAGCGCGCGGGGATATTCGAATTACGAGCAGTACTTC. Amino acids: CASSARGYSNYEQYF.

The V call is TRBV5-1, the J call TRBJ2-2, with TRBD1 as a possible D gene (5 bases). V was cut by 6 bases and J by 4 bases, with 10 bases left in between. The germline gives CDR1 SGHRS, CDR2 YFSETQ. The CDR3 is made up of 13 amino acids. CDR3 protein: CASMGRFTGELFF. CDR3 in DNA: TGCGCCAGCATGGGGCGATTCACCGGGGAGCTGTTTTTT.

The chain carries TRBV6-5 and TRBJ1-2; 7 bases map to TRBD1. This CDR3 contains 15 residues. Per germline, CDR1 MNHEY and CDR2 SVGAGI. J gave up 5 bases and V 6 bases, and 12 bases lay outside the gene matches. For the CDR3, the DNA is TGTGCCAGCAGATACCCCGGGACAGACACATATGGCTACACCTTC. It specifies CASRYPGTDTYGYTF.

This chain joins TRBV27 and TRBJ1-2; TRBD1 matches 9 bases. Germline V CDR1 and CDR2: MNHEY, SMNVEV (reference sequence). This CDR3 has 16 residues. The J segment lost 2 bases and the V segment lost 2 bases, leaving 6 bases of the junction unmatched. This chain's CDR3 is CASSLIPGQGNYGYTF. The CDR3 nucleotides are TGTGCCAGCAGTTTAATTCCGGGACAGGGCAACTATGGCTACACCTTC.

The gene calls are TRBV24-1 and TRBJ1-2; D gene ambiguous. Trimming cost V 3 bases and J 5 bases, with 18 bases left between them. Germline V lookup: CDR1 KGHDR, CDR2 SFDVKD. This CDR3 has 16 residues. This chain's CDR3 is CATSDTRWASPYGYTF. The CDR3 DNA follows: TGTGCCACCAGTGATACCCGCTGGGCGAGTCCTTATGGCTACACCTTC.

The J gene is TRBJ1-3, the V gene TRBV7-2; 7 bases map to TRBD1. There are 15 residues in the CDR3. In germline, CDR1 is SGHTA, CDR2 FQGNSA. J was trimmed by 4 bases and V by 3 bases; bases with no gene match: 6. The CDR3 region is CASSLEGTVGNTIYF. The CDR3 DNA reads TGTGCCAGCAGCTTGGAGGGGACAGTCGGAAACACCATATATTTT.

The rearrangement links TRBV5-6 to TRBJ2-3; tentative D call: TRBD2 (5 bases). The V end was cut by 5 bases, the J end by 1 base, with 20 bases between. There are 17 residues in the CDR3. Germline V gene lookup returns CDR1 SGHDT and CDR2 YYEEEE. The DNA for the CDR3 is TGTGCCAGCAGTGCGAGGGTCACTTGGGTAGGCACAGATACGCAGTATTTT. Translation: CASSARVTWVGTDTQYF. Based on the CDR3 plus reference TRBV5-6 and TRBJ2-3, the full variable domain is DAGVTQSPTHLIKTRGQQVTLRCSPKSGHDTVSWYQQALGQGPQFIFQYYEEEERQRGNFPDRFSGHQFPNYSSELNVNALLLGDSALYLCASSARVTWVGTDTQYFGPGTRLTVL.

The J gene is TRBJ1-5, the V gene TRBV6-2 or TRBV6-3; D gene uncertain. The CDR3 length is 14 residues. The V gene lost 6 bases and the J gene lost 0 bases, with 9 bases spanning the gap. CDR1 is MNHEY and CDR2 is SVGEGT in the germline V gene. Here the CDR3 DNA reads TGTGCCAGCAGCCTATATCTTAGCAATCAGCCCCAGCATTTT. Its translation: CASSLYLSNQPQHF.

This clone turned up a few times. V gene TRBV27 combines with J gene TRBJ1-2, with 8 nucleotides matching TRBD1. CDR3 size: 14 residues. Germline values: CDR1 MNHEY, CDR2 SMNVEV (reference sequence). V shed 6 bases and J 6 bases; nucleotides not matched to a gene: 9. The DNA for the CDR3 is TGTGCCAGCAGCCTCGGACAGGGAGTGAATGGCTACACCTTC. Residues: CASSLGQGVNGYTF.

V and J are TRBV14 and TRBJ2-1; 10 bases fit TRBD2. The V gene end was trimmed by 4 bases and the J gene end by 9 bases; junction bases not matched to a gene: 9. Germline V gives CDR1 SGHDN, CDR2 FVKESK. The CDR3 loop spans 15 amino acids. The CDR3 DNA reads as TGTGCCAGCAGCCTATTAGCGGGGGGCCGGGGTGAGCAGTTCTTC. Its protein is CASSLLAGGRGEQFF.

The V call is TRBV6-6, the J call TRBJ2-2; D gene uncertain. Deletions cut 2 bases from V and 6 bases from J, with 4 bases between. CDR1 is MNHNY, CDR2 SVGAGI, per germline (reference sequence). The CDR3 runs to 12 residues. CDR3 bases: TGTGCCAGCAGTTACCGAGCCGGGGAGCTGTTTTTT. It codes for CASSYRAGELFF.